This TCR beta chain was captured by sequencing in a study of T and B cells in COVID-19 patients. General study points: Highly clonal in active COVID-19, TRB repertoires exceeded healthy-donor diversity and richness at recovery. Symptomatic-phase blood samples from mildly ill patients and early samples from severe cases were scarce.

This clonotype occurred once. Its antigen is currently unknown. TRB was amplified from about 260-540 ng of blood genomic DNA. The CDR3 spans 15 residues. The V gene end was trimmed by 2 bases and the J gene end by 5 bases; junction bases not matched to a gene: 2. Germline values: CDR1 MNHNS, CDR2 SASEGT. Multiplex PCR with BIOMED2 TRB-A/B primer pools amplified TRB rearrangements. TCRdb redid the calling of the multiplex PCR reads with MiXCR, one entry per CDR3 protein. The sample records approximately 6,700 distinct CDR3 sequences, 20% to 25% being singletons. This TCR derives from a human donor who had recovered from COVID-19. The chain combines TRBV6-1 with TRBJ2-3; 12 positions agree with TRBD2. Sequenced sample: blood. CDR3 protein: CASSELLAGGDTQYF. DNA of the CDR3: TGTGCCAGCAGTGAACTACTAGCGGGGGGAGATACGCAGTATTTT.